Shown below are 26 T cell receptor beta chains from a single sample sequenced in a study of regulatory T cells in long-lasting Graves disease. Building of the TCR beta libraries involved iRepertoire HTBI primers and Arm-PCR of CDR3 regions. MiXCR was run by TCRdb on the multiplex PCR reads, yielding one entry per CDR3 protein. The table includes 300,000 or so distinct CDR3 sequences, 20% detected once. As for time point: persistent/refractory GD, antithyroid drugs over 5 years with positive TRAb. The TCR library was made from RNA extracted from PBMCs. Sequences were derived from peripheral blood mononuclear cells (PBMCs), sampled when the disease was refractory, from a patient treated with antithyroid drugs. The receptors derive from a female donor with Graves disease.

The rearrangement joins TRBV10-3 to TRBJ2-1; 11 bases are a match to TRBD2. The CDR3 runs 14 residues. Losses at the gene ends were 6 bases for V and 8 bases for J; bases not matched to a gene: 6. Germline loops: CDR1 ENHRY, CDR2 SYGVKD. CDR3 in DNA: TGTGCCATCAGCGCCGGGACTAGCGGCGATGAGCAGTTCTTC. Translated, it gives CAISAGTSGDEQFF.

This clonotype showed up just a few times. V is TRBV18 and J is TRBJ1-2, with TRBD1 matching 7 bases. CDR1 and CDR2 (germline): KGHSH, LQKENI. The CDR3 sequence is 16 residues long. V was clipped by 3 bases and J by 2 bases; unmatched bases: 9. CDR3 in DNA: TGTGCCAGCTCACCGATCCGGACAGGCTTAAACTATGGCTACACCTTC. Protein: CASSPIRTGLNYGYTF.

The chain links TRBV7-9 to TRBJ1-4; a weak D match, TRBD1 (6 bases). Trimming took 5 bases from V and 0 from J, leaving 19 bases between them. Germline V gene data show CDR1 as SEHNR and CDR2 as FQNEAQ (reference sequence). This CDR3 has 18 residues. The CDR3 region has the DNA TGTGCCAGCAGCCCGAAGAGGGGGACGGCAACAACTAATGAAAAACTGTTTTTT. It encodes CASSPKRGTATTNEKLFF. Drawing the rest from reference TRBV7-9 and TRBJ1-4, the complete variable domain is DTGVSQNPRHKITKRGQNVTFRCDPISEHNRLYWYRQTLGQGPEFLTYFQNEAQLEKSRLLSDRFSAERPKGSFSTLEIQRTEQGDSAMYLCASSPKRGTATTNEKLFFGSGTQLSVL.

The J gene is TRBJ2-1, the V gene TRBV6-1; unclear D gene. Trimming removed 7 bases at V and 0 bases at J, with 13 bases between. The CDR3 is made up of 15 amino acids. The germline CDR1 and CDR2 sequences are MNHNS and SASEGT. The CDR3 sequence: CASIEGVFSYNEQFF. The CDR3 region has the DNA TGTGCCAGCATCGAAGGAGTGTTCTCCTACAATGAGCAGTTCTTC.

This clonotype was counted many times. The gene calls are TRBV5-1 and TRBJ1-2; no clear D. Trimming took 1 base from V and 1 from J, leaving 8 bases between them. The CDR3 loop spans 14 amino acids. Germline lookup yields CDR1 SGHRS and CDR2 YFSETQ. This CDR3 reads CASSLNGDNYGYTF. Written as DNA, the CDR3 is TGCGCCAGCAGCTTGAACGGGGATAACTATGGCTACACCTTC.

The chain joins TRBV24-1 to TRBJ1-1; 9 bases fit TRBD1. J was trimmed by 3 bases and V by 2 bases; bases with no gene match: 3. Germline V CDR1 and CDR2: KGHDR, SFDVKD. The CDR3 consists of 15 residues. The CDR3, as DNA: TGTGCCACCAGTGATTCGACAGGGGGGTACACTGAAGCTTTCTTT. It translates to CATSDSTGGYTEAFF.

This chain joins TRBV12-3 or TRBV12-4 and TRBJ2-7; 13 bases fit TRBD2. This CDR3 is built from 15 residues. Trimming removed 6 bases from V and 1 base from J; junction bases left unmatched: 3. The CDR3 protein is CASREGLAGSYEQYF. In nucleotides, the CDR3 is TGTGCCAGCAGAGAGGGACTAGCGGGGTCCTACGAGCAGTACTTC.

J is TRBJ1-3 and V is TRBV7-2; D is undetermined. With 0 bases removed from V and 3 bases from J, the gap between germline ends came to 12 bases. The germline CDR1 and CDR2 sequences are SGHTA and FQGNSA. This CDR3 spans 16 amino acids. The DNA for the CDR3 is TGTGCCAGCAGCTTAGCGCCTTTGAGGGATGGAAACACCATATATTTT. Protein: CASSLAPLRDGNTIYF.

A few counts support this clonotype. CDR3 protein: CASSARGQGEQFF. The CDR3 nucleotides read TGTGCCAGCTCAGCGAGGGGGCAGGGTGAGCAGTTCTTC. This rearrangement joins TRBV18 to TRBJ2-1; 7 bases agree with TRBD1. CDR3 length equals 13 residues. Unmatched junction bases numbered 7, after V lost 5 bases and J lost 9 bases. Per germline, CDR1 KGHSH and CDR2 LQKENI.

The chain has TRBV6-5 and TRBJ1-1; TRBD1 aligns across 8 bases. Germline lookup yields CDR1 MNHEY and CDR2 SVGAGI. Trimming removed 1 base from V and 5 bases from J; junction bases left unmatched: 12. The CDR3 spans 17 residues. CDR3 nucleotides: TGTGCCAGCAGTTACTACATCCGTCAGGGGGCGCTTACTGAAGCTTTCTTT. The encoded protein is CASSYYIRQGALTEAFF.

Many counts were recorded for this clonotype. V is TRBV10-3 and J is TRBJ2-7; no firm D call. The V gene lost 6 bases and the J gene lost 0 bases, with 15 bases spanning the gap. The germline CDR1 and CDR2 sequences are ENHRY and SYGVKD. The CDR3 totals 15 residues. The CDR3 here is CAIRSILFGSYEQYF. CDR3 coding DNA: TGTGCCATCAGATCGATTCTATTTGGCTCCTACGAGCAGTACTTC.

Only a few counts were recorded for this clonotype. V usage is TRBV10-3 and J usage is TRBJ2-5; no clear D. The CDR3 has 13 residues. Germline V gives CDR1 ENHRY, CDR2 SYGVKD. Trimming took 4 bases from V and 2 from J, leaving 8 bases between them. CDR3 sequence: CAISGNTQETQYF. CDR3 DNA: TGTGCCATCAGTGGGAACACACAAGAGACCCAGTACTTC.

With regard to this clonotype: A read error may be the cause here, since a much bigger clone is one base away. The chain couples TRBV7-3 to TRBJ1-1; D not resolved. Trimming cost V 2 bases and J 1 base, with 5 bases left between them. This CDR3 is built from 13 residues. Looked up from germline, CDR1 is SGHTA and CDR2 is FQGTGA. DNA for the CDR3: TGTGCCAGCAGCTTACAGAGGAACACTGAAGCTTTCTTT. This gives the protein CASSLQRNTEAFF.

The chain combines TRBV30 with TRBJ2-7, with D possibly being TRBD1 or TRBD2 (5 bases each). CDR1 GTSNPN and CDR2 SVGIG come from the germline V gene (reference sequence). The CDR3 length is 13 residues. With 2 bases removed from V and 3 bases from J, the gap between germline ends came to 11 bases. The CDR3 loop is CAWSPGANYEQYF. The DNA for the CDR3 is TGTGCCTGGAGTCCCGGGGCCAACTACGAGCAGTACTTC.

This clonotype came up many times. The CDR3: CASSLEGGWQPQHF. The CDR3, as DNA: TGTGCCAGCAGTTTAGAGGGAGGGTGGCAGCCCCAGCATTTT. The V and J genes are TRBV12-3 or TRBV12-4 and TRBJ1-5; D unresolved. Trimming stripped 1 base from V and 7 bases from J, with 11 bases between. The CDR3 is made up of 14 amino acids.

The chain combines TRBV10-3 with TRBJ1-1, with D tentatively TRBD1 (6 bases). Trimming took 7 bases from V and 1 from J, leaving 13 bases between them. From germline, CDR1 is ENHRY and CDR2 SYGVKD. CDR3 length: 14 residues. The CDR3 is CAINSGTPNTEAFF. CDR3 nucleotides: TGTGCCATCAACTCCGGGACACCGAACACTGAAGCTTTCTTT.

As regards this clonotype: The conserved final phenylalanine or tryptophan is absent from the CDR3, which likely points to a read error. This chain uses TRBV7-9 with TRBJ2-5; 8 bases match TRBD1. The J call is doubtful: the DNA matches TRBJ2-7 better. The germline gives CDR1 SEHNR, CDR2 FQNEAQ (reference sequence). The length of the CDR3 is 17 residues. This CDR3 reads CASSFSEGTGKTYEQYL. The CDR3 region has the DNA TGTGCCAGCAGCTTCTCCGAGGGGACAGGAAAGACCTACGAGCAGTACCTC.

This clonotype was seen more than once but under ten times. The chain employs TRBV5-1 and TRBJ1-1; TRBD1 agrees at 8 bases. The CDR3 spans 18 residues. Germline lookup yields CDR1 SGHRS and CDR2 YFSETQ. The ends lost 0 bases at V and 8 bases at J; junction bases unmatched: 18. The CDR3 protein is CASSLAIIVSDRGREAFF. Written as DNA, the CDR3 is TGCGCCAGCAGCTTGGCAATAATCGTATCAGACAGGGGAAGGGAAGCTTTCTTT.

This clonotype showed up many times. The chain joins TRBV3-1 to TRBJ2-5; D unresolved. CDR3 size: 11 residues. CDR1 LGHDT and CDR2 YNNKEL come from the germline V gene (reference sequence). Trimming stripped 0 bases from V and 7 bases from J, with 3 bases between. This chain's CDR3 is CASSQDATQYF. The DNA for the CDR3 is TGTGCCAGCAGCCAAGACGCGACCCAGTACTTC.

The chain links TRBV6-5 to TRBJ2-1; 7 bases align to TRBD2. The V gene's germline CDR1 is MNHEY and CDR2 SVGAGI. This CDR3 has 19 residues. V shed 4 bases and J 9 bases; nucleotides not matched to a gene: 24. The CDR3 region has the DNA TGTGCCAGCAGTTTTCGGCACCTCGTATGGGGCGGGAGTGAGGTTGAGCAGTTCTTC. Protein product: CASSFRHLVWGGSEVEQFF.

V usage is TRBV28 and J usage is TRBJ2-3; unclear D gene. CDR1 is MDHEN and CDR2 is SYDVKM in the germline V gene. The CDR3 runs 12 residues. V lost 6 bases and J lost 0, with 4 bases in between. This chain's CDR3 is CASRLSTDTQYF. The CDR3 DNA follows: TGTGCCAGCAGACTTAGCACAGATACGCAGTATTTT.

As regards this clonotype: A much larger clone differs by one base, so this may be a read error. The chain is built from TRBV5-1 and TRBJ1-6; 8 bases are a match to TRBD1. The CDR3 totals 15 residues. V shed 0 bases, J shed 10 bases, and the junction held 6 bases outside the gene matches. Germline-derived CDR1 and CDR2 are SGHRS and YFSETQ. The DNA for the CDR3 is TGCGCCAGCAGCTTGGTCGGACAGGGACTATCACCCCTCCACTTT. Translated, it gives CASSLVGQGLSPLHF.

The CDR3 here is CASSGPPYNEQFF. CDR3 nucleotide sequence: TGTGCCAGCAGCGGCCCCCCCTACAATGAGCAGTTCTTC. The chain uses TRBV2 and TRBJ2-1; no reliable D call. This CDR3 has 13 residues. Germline V gives CDR1 SNHLY, CDR2 FYNNEI. Trimming took 6 bases from V and 2 from J, leaving 8 bases between them.

The J gene is TRBJ1-3, the V gene TRBV2; 8 bases align to TRBD1. Trimming at V came to 10 bases and at J to 4 bases, leaving 9 bases not matched to a gene. The CDR3 contains 14 residues. The germline gives CDR1 SNHLY, CDR2 FYNNEI. The CDR3 is CAILGQGPGNTIYF. The CDR3 DNA sequence: TGTGCCATCCTCGGACAGGGTCCCGGAAACACCATATATTTT.

The table lists this clonotype with a few counts. The gene calls are TRBV18 and TRBJ1-6, with 7 bases aligning to TRBD1. Germline CDR1 reads KGHSH; CDR2 reads LQKENI. V lost 1 base to trimming and J lost 3 bases; unmatched junction nucleotides: 12. The length of the CDR3 is 19 residues. In nucleotides, the CDR3 is TGTGCCAGCTCACCACGGGGGCGAAGACAGGGACTCTATAATTCACCCCTCCACTTT. It translates to CASSPRGRRQGLYNSPLHF.

V and J are TRBV7-2 and TRBJ2-7; D is unresolved. Germline-derived CDR1 and CDR2 are SGHTA and FQGNSA. V was shortened by 1 base and J by 3 bases, with 10 bases between the two germline ends. The CDR3 is 14 residues long. CDR3 region: CASSLGAYNYEQYF. In nucleotides, the CDR3 is TGTGCCAGCAGCTTAGGGGCCTACAACTACGAGCAGTACTTC.